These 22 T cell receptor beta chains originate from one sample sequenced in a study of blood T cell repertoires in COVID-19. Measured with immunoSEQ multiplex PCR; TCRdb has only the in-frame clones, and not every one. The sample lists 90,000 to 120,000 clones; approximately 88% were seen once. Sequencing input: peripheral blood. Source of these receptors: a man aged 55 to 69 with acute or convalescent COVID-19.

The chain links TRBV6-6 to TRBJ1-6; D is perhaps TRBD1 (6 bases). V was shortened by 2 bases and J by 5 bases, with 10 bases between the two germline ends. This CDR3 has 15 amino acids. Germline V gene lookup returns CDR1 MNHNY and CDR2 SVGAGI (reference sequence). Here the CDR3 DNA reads TGTGCCAGCAGTTACAGATCAGGGGATAATTCACCCCTCCACTTT. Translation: CASSYRSGDNSPLHF.

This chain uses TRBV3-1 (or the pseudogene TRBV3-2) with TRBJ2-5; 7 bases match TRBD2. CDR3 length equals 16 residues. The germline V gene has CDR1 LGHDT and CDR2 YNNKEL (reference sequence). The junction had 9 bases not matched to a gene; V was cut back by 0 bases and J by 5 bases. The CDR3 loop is CASSQDWGRARETQYF. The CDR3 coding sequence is TGTGCCAGCAGCCAAGATTGGGGGAGGGCCCGGGAGACCCAGTACTTC.

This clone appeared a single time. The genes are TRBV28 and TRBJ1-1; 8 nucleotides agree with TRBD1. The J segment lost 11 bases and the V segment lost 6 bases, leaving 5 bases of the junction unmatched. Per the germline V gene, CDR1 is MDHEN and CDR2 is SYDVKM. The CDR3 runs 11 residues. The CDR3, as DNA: TGTGCCAGCAGCCAGGGGGCGGGGGCTTTCTTT. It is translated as CASSQGAGAFF.

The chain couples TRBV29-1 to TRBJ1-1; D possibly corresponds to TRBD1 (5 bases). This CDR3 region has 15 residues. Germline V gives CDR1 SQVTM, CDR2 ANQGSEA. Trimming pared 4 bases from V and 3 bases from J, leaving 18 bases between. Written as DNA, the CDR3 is TGCAGCGTTGTTTTCTTTGACGCAGGGCACACTGAAGCTTTCTTT. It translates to CSVVFFDAGHTEAFF.

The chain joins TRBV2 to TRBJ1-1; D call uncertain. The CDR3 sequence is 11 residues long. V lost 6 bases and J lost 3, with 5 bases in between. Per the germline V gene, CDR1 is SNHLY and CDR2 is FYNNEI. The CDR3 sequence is CASREYTEAFF. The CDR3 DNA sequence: TGTGCCAGCAGGGAGTACACTGAAGCTTTCTTT.

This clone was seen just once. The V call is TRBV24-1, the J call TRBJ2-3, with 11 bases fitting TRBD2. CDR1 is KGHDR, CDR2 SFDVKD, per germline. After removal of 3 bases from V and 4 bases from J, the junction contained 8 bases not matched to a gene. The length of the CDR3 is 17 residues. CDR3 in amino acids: CATSDPNLAGGPDTQYF. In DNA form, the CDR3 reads TGTGCCACCAGTGATCCGAATCTAGCGGGAGGACCAGATACGCAGTATTTT.

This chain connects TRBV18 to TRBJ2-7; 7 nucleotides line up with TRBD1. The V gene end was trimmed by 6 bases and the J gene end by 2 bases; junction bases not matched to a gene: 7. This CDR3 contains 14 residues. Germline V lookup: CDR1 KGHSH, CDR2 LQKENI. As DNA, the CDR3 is TGTGCCAGCTCTTCCTCCGGGACAGCCTACGAGCAGTACGTC. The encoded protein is CASSSSGTAYEQYV.

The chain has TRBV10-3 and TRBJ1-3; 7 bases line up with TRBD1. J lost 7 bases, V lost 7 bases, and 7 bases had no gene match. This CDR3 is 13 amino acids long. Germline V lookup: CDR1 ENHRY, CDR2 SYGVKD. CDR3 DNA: TGTGCCATCACCAAGACAGGGTTGAACACCATATATTTT. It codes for CAITKTGLNTIYF.

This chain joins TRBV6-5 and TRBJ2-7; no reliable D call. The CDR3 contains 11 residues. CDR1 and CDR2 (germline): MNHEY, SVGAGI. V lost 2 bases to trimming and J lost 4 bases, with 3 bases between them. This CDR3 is CASSYRYEQYF. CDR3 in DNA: TGTGCCAGCAGTTACCGTTACGAGCAGTACTTC.

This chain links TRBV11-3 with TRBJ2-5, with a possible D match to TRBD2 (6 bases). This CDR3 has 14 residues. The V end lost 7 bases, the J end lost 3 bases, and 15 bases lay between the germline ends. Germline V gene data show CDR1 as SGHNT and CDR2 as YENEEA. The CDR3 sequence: CASTTEGRKETQYF. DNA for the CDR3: TGTGCCAGCACCACGGAGGGCAGGAAAGAGACCCAGTACTTC. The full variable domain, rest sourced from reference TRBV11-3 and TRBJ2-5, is EAGVVQSPRYKIIEKKQPVAFWCNPISGHNTLYWYLQNLGQGPELLIRYENEEAVDDSQLPKDRFSAERLKGVDSTLKIQPAELGDSAVYLCASTTEGRKETQYFGPGTRLLVL.

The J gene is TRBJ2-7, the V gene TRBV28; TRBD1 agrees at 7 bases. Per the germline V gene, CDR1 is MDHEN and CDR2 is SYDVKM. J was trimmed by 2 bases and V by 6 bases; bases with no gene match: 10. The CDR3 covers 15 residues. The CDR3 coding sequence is TGTGCCAGCAGACTAACTCACCAGGGGGCCTACGAGCAGTACTTC. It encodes CASRLTHQGAYEQYF.

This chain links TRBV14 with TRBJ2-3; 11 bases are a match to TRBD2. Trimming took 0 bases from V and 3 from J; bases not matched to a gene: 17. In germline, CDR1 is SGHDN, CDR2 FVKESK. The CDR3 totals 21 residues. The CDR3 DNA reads TGTGCCAGCAGCCAAGAATTGCCCGCGGGTACTAGCGGGAGTTGGACAGATACGCAGTATTTT. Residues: CASSQELPAGTSGSWTDTQYF.

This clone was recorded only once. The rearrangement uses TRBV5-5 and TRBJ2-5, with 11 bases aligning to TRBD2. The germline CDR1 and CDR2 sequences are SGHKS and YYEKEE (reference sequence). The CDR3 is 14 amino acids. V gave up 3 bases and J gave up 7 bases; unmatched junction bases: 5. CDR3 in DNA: TGTGCCAGCAGCTCAACTACTAGCGGGGGGACCCAGTACTTC. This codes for CASSSTTSGGTQYF.

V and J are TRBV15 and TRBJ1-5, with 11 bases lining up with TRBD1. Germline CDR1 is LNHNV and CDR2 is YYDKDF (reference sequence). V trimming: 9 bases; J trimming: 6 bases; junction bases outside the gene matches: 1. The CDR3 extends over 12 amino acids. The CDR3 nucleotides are TGTGCCACGGGGACAGGGGGTCAGCCCCAGCATTTT. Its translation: CATGTGGQPQHF.

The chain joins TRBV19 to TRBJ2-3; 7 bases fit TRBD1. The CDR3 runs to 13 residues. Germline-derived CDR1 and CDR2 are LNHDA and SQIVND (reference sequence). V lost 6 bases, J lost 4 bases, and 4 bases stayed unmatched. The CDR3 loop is CASSHRGADTQYF. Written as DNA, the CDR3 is TGTGCCAGTAGCCACAGGGGCGCAGATACGCAGTATTTT. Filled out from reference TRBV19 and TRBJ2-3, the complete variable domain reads DGGITQSPKYLFRKEGQNVTLSCEQNLNHDAMYWYRQDPGQGLRLIYYSQIVNDFQKGDIAEGYSVSREKKESFPLTVTSAQKNPTAFYLCASSHRGADTQYFGPGTRLTVL.

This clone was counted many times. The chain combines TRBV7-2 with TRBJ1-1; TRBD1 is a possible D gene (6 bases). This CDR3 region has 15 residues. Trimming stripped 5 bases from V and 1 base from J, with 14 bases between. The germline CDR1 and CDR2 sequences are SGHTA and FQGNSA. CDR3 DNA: TGTGCCAGCAGCCGCCCAGGGGCAGGGAACACTGAAGCTTTCTTT. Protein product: CASSRPGAGNTEAFF.

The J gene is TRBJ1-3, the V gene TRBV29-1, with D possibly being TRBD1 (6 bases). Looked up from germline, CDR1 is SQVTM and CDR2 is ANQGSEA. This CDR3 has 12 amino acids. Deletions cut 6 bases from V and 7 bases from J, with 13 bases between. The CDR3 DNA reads TGCAGCGTCGGACAGTTTGGGAACACCATATATTTT. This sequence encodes CSVGQFGNTIYF.

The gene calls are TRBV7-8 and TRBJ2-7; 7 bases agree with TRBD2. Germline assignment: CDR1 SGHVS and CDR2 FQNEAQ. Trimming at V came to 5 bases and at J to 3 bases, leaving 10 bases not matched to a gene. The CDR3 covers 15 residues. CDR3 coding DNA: TGTGCCAGCAGCCCGAGGACGGGAGGCAGCTACGAGCAGTACTTC. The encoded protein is CASSPRTGGSYEQYF.

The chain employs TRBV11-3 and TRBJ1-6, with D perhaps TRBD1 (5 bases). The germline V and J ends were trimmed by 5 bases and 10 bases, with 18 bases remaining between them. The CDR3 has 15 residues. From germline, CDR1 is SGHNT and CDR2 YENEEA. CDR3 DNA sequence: TGTGCCAGCAGCCCCGCCAAGGGGTTTGTCTCACCCCTCCACTTT. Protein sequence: CASSPAKGFVSPLHF.

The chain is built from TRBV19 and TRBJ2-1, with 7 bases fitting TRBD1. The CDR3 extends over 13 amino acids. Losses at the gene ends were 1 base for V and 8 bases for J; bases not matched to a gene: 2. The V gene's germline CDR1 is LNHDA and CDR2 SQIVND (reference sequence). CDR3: CASSIVTGDEQFF. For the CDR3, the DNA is TGTGCCAGTAGTATAGTAACAGGGGATGAGCAGTTCTTC.

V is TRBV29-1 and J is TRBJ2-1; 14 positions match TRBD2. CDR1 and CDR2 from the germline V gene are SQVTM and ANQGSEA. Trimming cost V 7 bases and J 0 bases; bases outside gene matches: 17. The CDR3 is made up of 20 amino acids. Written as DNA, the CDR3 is TGCAGCGCCGGGGTAGGGACTAGCGGGAGAAGGCGGAGCTCCTACAATGAGCAGTTCTTC. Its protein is CSAGVGTSGRRRSSYNEQFF.

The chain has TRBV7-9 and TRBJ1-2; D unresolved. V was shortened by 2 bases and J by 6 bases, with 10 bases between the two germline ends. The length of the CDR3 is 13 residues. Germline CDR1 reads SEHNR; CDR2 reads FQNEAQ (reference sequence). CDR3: CASSLLEGNGYTF. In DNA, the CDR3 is TGTGCCAGCAGCTTATTGGAGGGAAATGGCTACACCTTC.